The sequence of this TCR beta chain was determined in a study of blood T cell repertoires in COVID-19. Whole-study context: The United States, Italy and Spain were the sources of the acute and convalescent COVID-19 samples. PBMCs, B-cell-depleted T cells, or T cells provided the cDNA or gDNA that made up the material.

Authors' analysis steps: Nucleated cell counts were estimated from reference gene primer amplification. Data came from immunoSEQ multiplex PCR; TCRdb stores just in-frame clones and leaves some out. Clone size and the V and J calls come from that table; the DNA yielded D and trimming. This table holds tens of thousands of clones, around 87% found once. Sequencing input: peripheral blood. This clonotype originated in a man aged 55 to 70 with acute or convalescent COVID-19.

The CDR3 spells CASSPLLSNQPQHF. In DNA, the CDR3 is TGTGCCAGCAGTCCGTTACTGAGCAATCAGCCCCAGCATTTT. The rearrangement links TRBV2 to TRBJ1-5; D gene uncertain. The CDR3 has 14 residues. The ends were cut back, 5 bases at V and 1 base at J, with 9 bases in the middle. Germline loops: CDR1 SNHLY, CDR2 FYNNEI. The variable domain in full, with the rest retrieved from reference TRBV2 and TRBJ1-5, is EPEVTQTPSHQVTQMGQEVILRCVPISNHLYFYWYRQILGQKVEFLVSFYNNEISEKSEIFDDQFSVERPDGSNFTLKIRSTKLEDSAMYFCASSPLLSNQPQHFGDGTRLSIL.